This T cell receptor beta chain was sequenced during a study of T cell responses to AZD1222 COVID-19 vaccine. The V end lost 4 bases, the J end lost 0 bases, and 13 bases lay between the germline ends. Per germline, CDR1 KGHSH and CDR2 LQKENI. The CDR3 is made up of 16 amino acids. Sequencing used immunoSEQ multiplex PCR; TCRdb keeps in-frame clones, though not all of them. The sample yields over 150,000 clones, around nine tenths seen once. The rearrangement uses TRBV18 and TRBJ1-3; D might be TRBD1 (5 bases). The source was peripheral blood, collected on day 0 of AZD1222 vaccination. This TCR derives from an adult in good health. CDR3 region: CASSRSNQGSGNTIYF. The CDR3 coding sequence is TGTGCCAGCTCACGATCCAACCAGGGCTCTGGAAACACCATATATTTT.